This T cell receptor (beta chain) stems from a study of T cell changes during pregnancy in multiple sclerosis (dated by TCRdb to between 2018 and 2020). With regard to the full study: The study examined how the T cell repertoire changed over the course of pregnancy in women with multiple sclerosis.

Here V drops 2 bases and J drops 5 bases, and the junction holds 9 bases not matched to any gene. Including cysteine and phenylalanine, the CDR3 has 15 amino acids. Only the CDR3 region is kept as DNA, spanning 45 bases read in frame from base 1. From the germline V gene, CDR1 is MGHDK and CDR2 is SYGVNS. Note on this clone: Its cognate antigen has yet to be identified. Base-call qualities are not available, and no considerably larger clone is one nucleotide away.

Library creation used the immunoSEQ multiplex PCR assay. TCRdb's version of the immuneACCESS table is confined to in-frame rearrangements and falls short of the full clone set. An unresolved V gene accounts for under half of the shortfall where checked; the remainder is of unknown origin. This sample holds about 120,000 clones; approximately 93% were observed only once. The top ten constitute around 6% of the sample. The receptor was derived from a female donor with multiple sclerosis, enrolled in a pregnancy study. The material was peripheral blood, obtained before pregnancy. The sequence joins TRBV25-1 to TRBJ2-7; 7 junctional bases match TRBD2. The CDR3 protein sequence reads: CASSEVGVAGDEQYF. The DNA sequence is TGTGCCAGCAGTGAAGTCGGAGTGGCGGGGGACGAGCAGTACTTC.